The present T cell receptor (beta chain) was sequenced within a study of identical twins. The CDR3 is made up of 13 amino acids. V was cut by 4 bases and J by 6 bases, with 14 bases left in between. CDR1 is SGHTS and CDR2 is YDEGEE in the germline V gene. TCRdb ran MiXCR on the 5' RACE reads and lists one entry per CDR3 protein. The table includes hundreds of thousands of distinct CDR3 sequences, approximately 6.8% detected once. These data were also filed under a second study, of yellow fever vaccine responses in identical twins.

The chain combines TRBV5-8 with TRBJ2-7; D is unclear. The sequencing sample was made of CD8+ T cells sorted from blood. The clonotype was recovered from a woman between 18 and 29 years old in good health. CDR3: CASSPGPHCEQYF. Written as DNA, the CDR3 is TGTGCCAGCAGCCCTGGGCCCCACTGCGAGCAGTACTTC.